These 21 T cell receptor beta chains were sequenced from one sample in a study of blood T cells in healthy people across ages. A second PCR of about 6 to 12 cycles used a sample-barcoded 5' primer and a J-beta primer mix. TCRdb reprocessed the 5' RACE reads via MiXCR and lists one record per CDR3 protein. Here the sample spans 800,000 to 950,000 distinct CDR3 sequences, approximately 35% being singletons. Sequencing was performed on blood. These receptors were taken from a man between 18 and 29 years old in good health.

The V and J genes are TRBV4-3 and TRBJ2-4, with D hard to call. The J call may be in error: the DNA end matches TRBJ2-7 better. Germline values: CDR1 LGHNA, CDR2 YSLEER. This CDR3 region has 15 residues. The DNA of the CDR3 is TGCGCCAGCAGCCAAGGTGGCAGTGGTTTCTACGAGCAGTACTTC. Translation gives CASSQGGSGFYEQYF.

The chain has TRBV29-1 and TRBJ1-2; possible D gene TRBD1, 5 bases. In germline, CDR1 is SQVTM, CDR2 ANQGSEA. The CDR3 contains 13 residues. V lost 5 bases and J 3 bases, leaving 13 bases between the germline ends. This CDR3 reads CSVQNGADYGYTF. CDR3 bases: TGCAGCGTTCAAAACGGGGCGGACTATGGCTACACCTTC.

This chain uses TRBV5-1 with TRBJ1-2; D unresolved. Germline assignment: CDR1 SGHRS and CDR2 YFSETQ. V was trimmed by 7 bases and J by 8 bases, leaving 12 bases between them. This CDR3 region has 11 residues. CDR3: CASQGLGGYTF. CDR3 sequence (DNA): TGCGCCAGCCAAGGCCTGGGGGGCTACACCTTC. Full variable domain (rest looked up from reference TRBV5-1 and TRBJ1-2): KAGVTQTPRYLIKTRGQQVTLSCSPISGHRSVSWYQQTPGQGLQFLFEYFSETQRNKGNFPGRFSGRQFSNSRSEMNVSTLELGDSALYLCASQGLGGYTFGSGTRLTVV.

The CDR3 spells CASSLMWGLNEKLFF. The CDR3 bases are TGTGCCAGCAGTTTAATGTGGGGGCTTAATGAAAAACTGTTTTTT. V and J are TRBV12-3 or TRBV12-4 and TRBJ1-4, with D perhaps matching TRBD1 (6 bases). The CDR3 is made up of 15 amino acids. The ends were cut back, 2 bases at V and 4 bases at J, with 11 bases in the middle.

This chain's CDR3 is CASSLGRVTQETQYF. CDR3 in DNA: TGTGCCAGCAGCTTGGGTCGGGTTACCCAAGAGACCCAGTACTTC. V usage is TRBV7-2 and J usage is TRBJ2-5; D gene uncertain. V was clipped by 3 bases and J by 1 base, with 12 bases between them. The CDR3 spans 15 residues. Germline assignment: CDR1 SGHTA and CDR2 FQGNSA.

The sample holds many counts of this clonotype. The gene calls are TRBV4-3 and TRBJ1-2; D not resolved. Trimming pared 4 bases from V and 6 bases from J, leaving 12 bases between. The CDR3 sequence is 13 residues long. Germline CDR1 is LGHNA and CDR2 is YSLEER. CDR3 nucleotide sequence: TGCGCCAGCAGCCGGTCGCGAGAGCATGGCTACACCTTC. It encodes CASSRSREHGYTF.

This clonotype was seen only a few times. The rearrangement joins TRBV6-5 to TRBJ1-3; maybe TRBD1 (5 bases). V gave up 1 base and J gave up 2 bases, with 9 bases separating them. This CDR3 is 15 amino acids long. The germline gives CDR1 MNHEY, CDR2 SVGAGI. This chain's CDR3 is CASSYYGRAGNTIYF. The CDR3 nucleotides are TGTGCCAGCAGTTACTACGGCAGGGCTGGAAACACCATATATTTT.

Worth noting for this clonotype: The germline gene is not matched at one end of the junction; a read error may be the cause. This sequence joins TRBV28 and TRBJ2-1, with D uncertain. The length of the CDR3 is 11 residues. Germline V CDR1 and CDR2: MDHEN, SYDVKM. The CDR3 nucleotides read TGTGCCTGCAGTTGGGGAAATGAGCAGTTCTTC. Protein sequence: CACSWGNEQFF.

This clonotype was seen only a few times. The J gene is TRBJ1-5, the V gene TRBV30, with unresolved D. Germline loops: CDR1 GTSNPN, CDR2 SVGIG (reference sequence). The V end was cut by 2 bases, the J end by 1 base, with 6 bases between. The CDR3 loop spans 13 amino acids. The CDR3 nucleotides read TGTGCCTGGAGTAGGGCCAGCAATCAGCCCCAGCATTTT. This encodes CAWSRASNQPQHF.

V gene TRBV20-1 combines with J gene TRBJ2-5, with 8 bases fitting TRBD2. This CDR3 spans 14 amino acids. Trimming at V came to 4 bases and at J to 4 bases, leaving 8 bases not matched to a gene. CDR1 and CDR2 (germline): DFQATT, SNEGSKA (reference sequence). CDR3 protein: CSAKTGLAGETQYF. DNA of the CDR3: TGCAGTGCTAAAACCGGACTAGCAGGAGAGACCCAGTACTTC.

This clonotype was counted between two and nine times. V and J are TRBV10-2 and TRBJ1-1; tentative D call: TRBD1 (6 bases). There are 15 residues in the CDR3. V lost 4 bases and J 4 bases, leaving 16 bases between the germline ends. Germline CDR1 reads WSHSY; CDR2 reads SAAADI. CDR3 region: CASSGDTDPLTEAFF. CDR3 bases: TGCGCCAGCAGTGGGGACACGGACCCCCTCACTGAAGCTTTCTTT.

Only a few counts were recorded for this clonotype. This chain uses TRBV6-2 or TRBV6-3 with TRBJ1-4; a weak D match, TRBD1 (5 bases). In germline, CDR1 is MNHEY, CDR2 SVGEGT. Deletions cut 2 bases from V and 0 bases from J, with 7 bases between. The CDR3 is 15 residues long. The CDR3 sequence: CASSYGGTTNEKLFF. In DNA form, the CDR3 reads TGTGCCAGCAGTTACGGGGGTACAACTAATGAAAAACTGTTTTTT.

With respect to this clonotype: The junction differs from germline at one of its ends, possibly a read error. The chain recombines TRBV12-5 with TRBJ1-2, with D uncertain. Germline-derived CDR1 and CDR2 are LGHNT and FRNRAP. This CDR3 contains 13 residues. CDR3 nucleotides: TGTGTTAGTGGTGCCTCGGGGAACTATGGCTACACCTTC. Amino acid sequence: CVSGASGNYGYTF.

The genes are TRBV6-5 and TRBJ2-5; D not certain. The end of the DNA fits TRBJ2-7 better, so the J call may be wrong. The CDR3 runs 13 residues. CDR1 is MNHEY, CDR2 SVGAGI, per germline. CDR3 loop: CASSYSIGNEQYF. The CDR3 DNA reads TGTGCCAGCAGTTACTCTATAGGAAACGAGCAGTACTTC.

This clonotype has a handful of counts. The V call is TRBV29-1, the J call TRBJ1-1; D unclear. This CDR3 contains 13 residues. Germline lookup yields CDR1 SQVTM and CDR2 ANQGSEA. Deletions cut 5 bases from V and 4 bases from J, with 14 bases between. The CDR3 DNA sequence: TGCAGCGTTTCCGACGGCGGAGGCACTGAAGCTTTCTTT. Translated, it gives CSVSDGGGTEAFF.

The J gene is TRBJ2-7, the V gene TRBV20-1; the match to TRBD2 covers 10 bases. The V and J ends lost 5 bases and 7 bases, in that order; junction bases with no gene match: 11. The CDR3 length is 14 residues. CDR1 is DFQATT and CDR2 is SNEGSKA in the germline V gene (reference sequence). This chain's CDR3 is CSAGEGLARNEQYF. The CDR3 DNA sequence: TGCAGTGCTGGGGAGGGACTAGCGAGAAATGAGCAGTACTTC.

This clonotype appeared many times. The chain joins TRBV27 to TRBJ2-7; TRBD1 aligns across 8 bases. The CDR3 spans 13 residues. After removal of 6 bases from V and 2 bases from J, the junction contained 3 bases not matched to a gene. Per the germline V gene, CDR1 is MNHEY and CDR2 is SMNVEV (reference sequence). The CDR3 DNA follows: TGTGCCAGCAGCCGACAGGGGACCTACGAGCAGTACTTC. Protein sequence: CASSRQGTYEQYF.

This chain joins TRBV20-1 and TRBJ2-7; D remains unclear. The CDR3 sequence is 14 residues long. Germline V CDR1 and CDR2: DFQATT, SNEGSKA (reference sequence). The germline V and J ends were trimmed by 3 bases and 0 bases, with 12 bases remaining between them. This CDR3 is CSARAQRNSYEQYF. The CDR3, as DNA: TGCAGTGCTAGGGCCCAGAGAAACTCCTACGAGCAGTACTTC.

The gene calls are TRBV5-1 and TRBJ1-2; a possible D gene is TRBD1 (5 bases). V was pared by 7 bases and J by 8 bases, with 21 bases between. The CDR3 runs 14 residues. Germline CDR1 reads SGHRS; CDR2 reads YFSETQ. The CDR3 reads CASRSPGPPLGYTF. The CDR3 coding sequence is TGCGCCAGCCGATCTCCGGGACCCCCACTGGGCTACACCTTC.

The rearrangement links TRBV7-3 to TRBJ1-1, with unresolved D. Germline CDR1 SGHTA, CDR2 FQGTGA. The CDR3 loop spans 11 amino acids. V lost 4 bases and J lost 7, with 7 bases in between. The CDR3 loop is CASSSGSEAFF. CDR3 DNA sequence: TGTGCCAGCAGCTCCGGAAGTGAAGCTTTCTTT.

The chain uses TRBV20-1 and TRBJ2-6; TRBD1 matches at 8 bases. With V trimmed by 6 bases and J by 1 base, 2 bases remained unmatched. CDR1 is DFQATT, CDR2 SNEGSKA, per germline (reference sequence). The CDR3 extends over 14 amino acids. The CDR3 nucleotides read TGCAGTGCGAGACAGGGGTCTGGGGCCAACGTCCTGACTTTC. Protein product: CSARQGSGANVLTF.